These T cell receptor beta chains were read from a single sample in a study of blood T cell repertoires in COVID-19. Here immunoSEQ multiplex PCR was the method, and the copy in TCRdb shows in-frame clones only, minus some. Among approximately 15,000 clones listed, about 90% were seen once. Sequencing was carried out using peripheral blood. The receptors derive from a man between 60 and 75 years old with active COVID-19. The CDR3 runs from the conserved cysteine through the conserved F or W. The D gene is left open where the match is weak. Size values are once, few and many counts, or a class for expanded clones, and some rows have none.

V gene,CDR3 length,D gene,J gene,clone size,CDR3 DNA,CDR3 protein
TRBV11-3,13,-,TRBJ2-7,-,TGTGCCAGCAGCTTATACAGCACCTACGAGCAGTACTTC,CASSLYSTYEQYF
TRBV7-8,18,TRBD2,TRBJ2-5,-,TGTGCCAGCAGCCCCGCATCATCCAGGACTAGCGGGGGCCTTCGACAGTACTTC,CASSPASSRTSGGLRQYF
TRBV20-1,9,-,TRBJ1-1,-,TGCAGTGCTAGAAAGGGGGCTTTCTTT,CSARKGAFF
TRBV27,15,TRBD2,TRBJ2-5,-,TGTGCCAGCAGTTTATGGGGGGGGAGAGAAGAGACCCAGTACTTC,CASSLWGGREETQYF
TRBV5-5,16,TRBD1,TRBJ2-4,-,TGTGCCAGCAGCTGGGACAGGGTCGGGACCAAAAACATTCAGTACTTC,CASSWDRVGTKNIQYF
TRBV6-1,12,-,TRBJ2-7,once,TGTGCCAGCAGTGATACGGGGTACGAGCAGTACTTC,CASSDTGYEQYF
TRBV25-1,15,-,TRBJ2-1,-,TGTGCCAGCAGTGATCCCAGAGGCTCCTACAATGAGCAGTTCTTC,CASSDPRGSYNEQFF
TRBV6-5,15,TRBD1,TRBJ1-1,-,TGTGCCAGCAAAAGAAAGGGACAGGGGGTCACTGAAGCTTTCTTT,CASKRKGQGVTEAFF
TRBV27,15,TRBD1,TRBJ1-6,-,TGTGCCAGCAGCCCGGGACAGGGGGTAAATTCACCCCTCCACTTT,CASSPGQGVNSPLHF
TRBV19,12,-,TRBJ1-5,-,TGTGCCAGTAGTATCTTGAATCAGCCCCAGCATTTT,CASSILNQPQHF
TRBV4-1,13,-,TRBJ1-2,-,TGCGCCAGCAGCGCCAGTCCCTCTGACACTTACACCTTC,CASSASPSDTYTF
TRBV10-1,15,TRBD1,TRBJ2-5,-,TGCGCCAGCAGTGAGACCCCGGGACAGCCAGAGACCCAGTACTTC,CASSETPGQPETQYF
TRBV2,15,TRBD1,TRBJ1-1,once,TGTGCCAGCAACGTCCCGGGACAGGGATCCACTGAAGCTTTCTTT,CASNVPGQGSTEAFF
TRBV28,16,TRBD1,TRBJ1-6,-,TGTGCCAGCAGTCCACGGGGACAGGAGTATAATTCACCCCTCCACTTT,CASSPRGQEYNSPLHF
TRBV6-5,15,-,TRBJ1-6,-,TGTGCCAGCAGTTTATACAGGGAAGGGGATTCACCCCTCCACTTT,CASSLYREGDSPLHF
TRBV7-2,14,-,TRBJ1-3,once,TGTGCCAGCAGCTTGTCCTCAACAGGAAACACCATATATTTT,CASSLSSTGNTIYF
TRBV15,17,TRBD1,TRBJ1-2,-,TGTGCCACCAGCAGAGATCTTGCAGGGGGCGCGACACATGGCTACACCTTC,CATSRDLAGGATHGYTF
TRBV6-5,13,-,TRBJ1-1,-,TGTGCCAGCAGAACTACAGGGAACACTGAAGCTTTCTTT,CASRTTGNTEAFF
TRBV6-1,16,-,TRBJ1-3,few,TGTGCCAGCAGTGAAATTCGGGGAGGCTCTGGAAACACCATATATTTT,CASSEIRGGSGNTIYF